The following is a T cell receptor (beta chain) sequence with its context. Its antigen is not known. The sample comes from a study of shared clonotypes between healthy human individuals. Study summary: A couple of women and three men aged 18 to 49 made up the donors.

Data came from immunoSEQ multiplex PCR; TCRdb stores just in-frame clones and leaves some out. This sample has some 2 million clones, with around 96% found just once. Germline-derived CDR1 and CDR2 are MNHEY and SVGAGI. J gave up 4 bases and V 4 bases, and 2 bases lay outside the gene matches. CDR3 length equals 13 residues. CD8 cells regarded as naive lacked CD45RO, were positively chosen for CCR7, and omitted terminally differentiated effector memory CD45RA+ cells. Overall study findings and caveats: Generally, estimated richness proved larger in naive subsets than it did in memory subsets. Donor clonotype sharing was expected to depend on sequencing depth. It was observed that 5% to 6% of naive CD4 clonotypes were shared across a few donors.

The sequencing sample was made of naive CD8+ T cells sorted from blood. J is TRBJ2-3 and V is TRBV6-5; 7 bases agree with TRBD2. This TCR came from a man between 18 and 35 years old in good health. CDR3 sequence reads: CASSWEGSDTQYF. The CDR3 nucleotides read TGTGCCAGCAGTTGGGAGGGTTCAGATACGCAGTATTTT.